Here is one TCR beta chain with its context. This receptor's antigen is unknown. No per-base quality is available; no much larger clone lies one base away. The data are from a study of T cells after yellow fever vaccination (dated by TCRdb to the late 2010s). The study in broad terms: Libraries from fractions with low cell numbers were prepared with the SMART-Seq v4 Ultra Low Input RNA kit. Blood was collected at multiple timepoints before and after primary and secondary immunization, and bulk PBMC replicates and cell subsets were isolated. Two healthy male donors made up the cohort, one aged 18 to 30 years and the other aged 30 to 39 years. To follow T-cell clones before and after both primary and booster YFV17D yellow fever vaccination, bulk TCR alpha and beta repertoires underwent longitudinal sequencing. The paper's findings and limits, for the study overall: A small share of clonotypes occurred in both CD4 and CD8 compartments, likely arising from convergent recombination. After the booster, most of the clones that had expanded following primary vaccination were detected again (roughly 96% of CD4 and around 88% of CD8), which suggests that memory was broadly maintained. Compared with the primary T-cell response, the secondary T-cell response was faster but weaker, reaching its peak on day 5 rather than on day 15. FACS-sorted repertoires could contain abundant contaminating clonotypes from the bulk population, so computational filtering was required. The study included only two donors, which limits how far the findings can be generalized.

From its cysteine to its phenylalanine, the CDR3 spans 14 amino acids. The CDR3 DNA has 42 bases and is translated from base 1. From the germline V gene, CDR1 is SGHTA and CDR2 is FQGNSA. Trimming takes 0 bases off V and 6 bases off J; junction bases not matched to a gene: 1. Synthesis of TCR cDNA relied on 5'RACE template switching, a step that introduced a universal primer site along with unique molecular identifiers. cDNA synthesis was primed from both the TCR alpha and TCR beta constant segments. Two PCR steps were used to amplify libraries, with sample barcodes and sequencing adapters being added in the second step. Sequencing of the libraries was done on either Illumina HiSeq 2500 (2x100 bp) or NovaSeq (2x150 bp). The authors' analysis ran thus. Demultiplexing of reads and collapsing into UMI consensus sequences were performed with MIGEC, and V(D)J alignment was carried out with MiXCR. Vaccine-responding clonotypes were defined with edgeR using replicate PBMC samples, requiring FDR below 0.01 and a log2 fold change above 5 up to day 15. Bulk clonotypes were assigned CD4 or CD8 identity according to which sequenced CD4 or CD8 repertoire held them at higher abundance. In-frame beta chains were kept once TCRdb had trimmed the public reads at Q25 with fastp and called clones with MiXCR. Merged by CDR3 protein, the rows form single entries marked with the most common genes and DNA. Clone size and V and J calls follow TCRdb, not the original study. This sample holds 250,000 or so distinct CDR3 sequences; less than 9% were observed only once. Together, the top ten hold roughly 0.93% of the sample.

Taken with the paper, the label for treatment or condition translates to: live attenuated yellow fever vaccine strain. PBMCs were isolated from peripheral blood using a standard Ficoll-Paque protocol. CD4 and CD8 T-cell fractions were isolated with Dynabeads CD4 and CD8 positive selection kits. TriZol was used to extract RNA from bulk PBMCs, from CD4 and CD8 fractions, and from dextramer-positive and dextramer-negative fractions. Recombination joined TRBV7-2 with TRBJ2-2; 7 junctional bases match TRBD2. This TCR came from a young man who received the YFV17D yellow fever vaccine. The material sequenced was CD4+ T cells sorted from PBMCs, taken 15 days after the yellow fever booster vaccination. The CDR3 in this case is CASSLARESGELFF. The base sequence is TGTGCCAGCAGCTTAGCGCGGGAGTCCGGGGAGCTGTTTTTT.